The 10 T cell receptor beta chains below all came from one sample that was sequenced in a study of OX40 agonist ivuxolimab in advanced cancers. The table came from immunoSEQ multiplex PCR; TCRdb's copy has only in-frame clones and leaves some out. The data contain 45,000 to 65,000 clones, roughly 80% of them seen just once; the ten biggest clones take up approximately 13%. The sample consisted of CD4+ or CD8+ T cells sorted from blood, taken in a trial of the OX40 agonist ivuxolimab. The receptors stem from an adult with an advanced solid tumor such as melanoma, head and neck, liver or kidney cancer.

The V gene is TRBV28, the J gene TRBJ1-3; 9 positions match TRBD1. The CDR3 is 15 residues long. The V gene's germline CDR1 is MDHEN and CDR2 SYDVKM. Trimming cost V 2 bases and J 7 bases; bases outside gene matches: 6. The CDR3 coding sequence is TGTGCCAGCAGTTTAGCCGGGACAGGGAAGAACACCATATATTTT. As protein: CASSLAGTGKNTIYF.

In its sample, this clone is medium-sized. For the CDR3, the DNA is TGTGCCAGCAGCTCTACACCGAACACTGAAGCTTTCTTT. Amino acid sequence: CASSSTPNTEAFF. The chain carries TRBV5-4 and TRBJ1-1; D ambiguous. Germline V lookup: CDR1 SGHNT, CDR2 YYREEE (reference sequence). The CDR3 totals 13 residues. Trimming left V 3 bases short and J 1 base short, with 7 bases between.

The chain couples TRBV10-3 to TRBJ2-1; D possibly matches TRBD1 or TRBD2 (5 bases each). There are 13 residues in the CDR3. Germline values: CDR1 ENHRY, CDR2 SYGVKD. The V end was cut by 10 bases, the J end by 2 bases, with 12 bases between. The CDR3 here is CATRDEAYNEQFF. Here the CDR3 DNA reads TGTGCCACCCGGGACGAGGCCTACAATGAGCAGTTCTTC.

This chain connects TRBV15 to TRBJ1-5; 7 bases fit TRBD1. Germline lookup yields CDR1 LNHNV and CDR2 YYDKDF (reference sequence). The CDR3 contains 16 residues. With V trimmed by 5 bases and J by 2 bases, 9 bases remained unmatched. DNA of the CDR3: TGTGCCACCAGCCCACGACAGGGATCGGGCAATCAGCCCCAGCATTTT. This codes for CATSPRQGSGNQPQHF.

The chain combines TRBV7-2 with TRBJ1-5, with D uncertain. Germline V gene data show CDR1 as SGHTA and CDR2 as FQGNSA. Trimming took off 1 base at V and 0 bases at J, with 10 bases between the two ends. The CDR3 covers 16 residues. CDR3 in amino acids: CASSLGSVYSNQPQHF. DNA for the CDR3: TGTGCCAGCAGCTTAGGCAGCGTCTATAGCAATCAGCCCCAGCATTTT.

This clone was seen only a few times. The chain links TRBV7-2 to TRBJ2-3, with D hard to call. The CDR3 spans 15 residues. V lost 1 base and J lost 0, with 8 bases in between. Germline V lookup: CDR1 SGHTA, CDR2 FQGNSA. As DNA, the CDR3 is TGTGCCAGCAGCTTAGTGGCGTCTAGCACAGATACGCAGTATTTT. Translating it yields CASSLVASSTDTQYF. The whole variable domain, filled in from reference TRBV7-2 and TRBJ2-3, reads GAGVSQSPSNKVTEKGKDVELRCDPISGHTALYWYRQSLGQGLEFLIYFQGNSAPDKSGLPSDRFSAERTGGSVSTLTIQRTQQEDSAVYLCASSLVASSTDTQYFGPGTRLTVL.

V is TRBV7-9 and J is TRBJ1-6; perhaps TRBD1 as D (6 bases). From germline, CDR1 is SEHNR and CDR2 FQNEAQ (reference sequence). Trimming took 5 bases from V and 9 from J, leaving 14 bases between them. The CDR3 totals 14 residues. CDR3 amino acids: CASSPTGDISPLHF. The CDR3 bases are TGTGCCAGCAGCCCCACCGGGGACATTTCACCCCTCCACTTT.

This chain connects TRBV5-4 to TRBJ2-6, with D possibly TRBD2 on 6 matching bases. This CDR3 has 18 amino acids. The germline V gene encodes CDR1 SGHNT and CDR2 YYREEE (reference sequence). Trimming shortened V by 4 bases and J by 0 bases, and 17 bases separated the two germline ends. The chain's CDR3 is CASSPEGAGSSGANVLTF. Here the CDR3 DNA reads TGTGCCAGCAGCCCCGAGGGCGCGGGGAGCTCTGGGGCCAACGTCCTGACTTTC.

V usage is TRBV2 and J usage is TRBJ1-3; D is ambiguous. Trimming pared 5 bases from V and 4 bases from J, leaving 6 bases between. Germline CDR1 and CDR2: SNHLY and FYNNEI. The CDR3 has 12 amino acids. CDR3 residues: CASSPAGNTIYF. The CDR3 coding sequence is TGTGCCAGCAGTCCCGCGGGAAACACCATATATTTT.

This clone was counted once. The chain has TRBV19 and TRBJ2-4; D is possibly TRBD1 or TRBD2 (7 bases each). The CDR3 runs 14 residues. Trimming took off 6 bases at V and 6 bases at J, with 15 bases between the two ends. From germline, CDR1 is LNHDA and CDR2 SQIVND (reference sequence). The CDR3: CASSPGGGGNIQYF. In DNA, the CDR3 is TGTGCCAGTAGCCCAGGGGGGGGCGGAAACATTCAGTACTTC.